Below, 25 T cell receptor beta chains from the same sample are listed, as sequenced in a study of identical twins. From the 5' RACE reads, TCRdb called clonotypes with MiXCR, one entry per CDR3 protein. The sample lists a few hundred thousand distinct CDR3 sequences; approximately 10% were seen once. These data are also associated with another study on yellow fever vaccine responses in identical twins.

Sequenced: PBMCs. Receptors originate from a woman between 18 and 30 years old in good health.

This clonotype appeared many times. The chain is built from TRBV3-1 and TRBJ2-7, with 7 bases that match TRBD1. In germline, CDR1 is LGHDT, CDR2 YNNKEL (reference sequence). Trimming removed 4 bases from V and 8 bases from J; junction bases left unmatched: 14. This CDR3 region has 15 residues. The DNA for the CDR3 is TGTGCCAGCAGCCTAAACCGGGACAGCACTACGCAGCAGTACTTC. It is translated as CASSLNRDSTTQQYF.

This sequence joins TRBV6-1 and TRBJ2-7; perhaps D is TRBD1 or TRBD2 (5 bases each). Germline V gene lookup returns CDR1 MNHNS and CDR2 SASEGT. The germline V and J ends were trimmed by 7 bases and 0 bases, with 16 bases remaining between them. The CDR3 has 15 amino acids. CDR3 nucleotides: TGTGCCAGCATCCCTCCCGGGGCCAGCTCCTACGAGCAGTACTTC. Amino acid sequence: CASIPPGASSYEQYF.

This clonotype has a handful of counts. V and J are TRBV20-1 and TRBJ1-1; 8 nucleotides match TRBD1. The J segment lost 6 bases and the V segment lost 3 bases, leaving 9 bases of the junction unmatched. The CDR3 is made up of 14 amino acids. CDR1 and CDR2 from the germline V gene are DFQATT and SNEGSKA (reference sequence). The CDR3 here is CSASLGQGLAEAFF. CDR3 sequence (DNA): TGCAGTGCTAGCCTAGGACAGGGTCTGGCTGAAGCTTTCTTT.

This clonotype came up many times. The chain combines TRBV27 with TRBJ2-1, with 10 positions matching TRBD2. This CDR3 has 16 amino acids. Germline V gene lookup returns CDR1 MNHEY and CDR2 SMNVEV (reference sequence). V dropped 5 bases and J dropped 5; count of bases not matched to a gene: 9. CDR3: CASSAPSGGAHNEQFF. CDR3 in DNA: TGTGCCAGCAGTGCACCGAGCGGGGGGGCCCACAATGAGCAGTTCTTC.

This clonotype showed up just once. J is TRBJ2-5 and V is TRBV7-6, with 7 bases matching TRBD2. This CDR3 has 13 amino acids. Germline assignment: CDR1 SGHVS and CDR2 FNYEAQ. With V trimmed by 8 bases and J by 3 bases, 6 bases remained unmatched. CDR3 sequence reads: CASGLAVKETQYF. The CDR3 coding sequence is TGTGCCAGCGGGCTAGCGGTCAAAGAGACCCAGTACTTC.

At least ten counts were recorded for this clonotype. V usage is TRBV15 and J usage is TRBJ2-5; D tentatively reads TRBD1 or TRBD2 (5 bases each). Between the trimmed V and J ends, which lost 5 bases and 5 bases, there was a span of 12 bases. The CDR3 runs to 13 residues. The germline V gene encodes CDR1 LNHNV and CDR2 YYDKDF (reference sequence). The CDR3 sequence is CATSPRDLETQYF. CDR3 DNA: TGTGCCACCAGCCCAAGGGACCTCGAGACCCAGTACTTC.

This clonotype was recorded a few times. The chain uses TRBV5-1 and TRBJ2-3; D is perhaps TRBD2 (5 bases). V was shortened by 1 base and J by 4 bases, with 16 bases between the two germline ends. The CDR3 consists of 16 residues. Germline assignment: CDR1 SGHRS and CDR2 YFSETQ. The CDR3 region is CASSLTHPGSADTQYF. CDR3 sequence (DNA): TGCGCCAGCAGCTTGACTCACCCTGGGAGTGCAGATACGCAGTATTTT.

This clonotype was seen a few times. The chain combines TRBV28 with TRBJ2-7, with D perhaps matching TRBD1 (6 bases). Trimming shortened V by 1 base and J by 6 bases, and 13 bases separated the two germline ends. The CDR3 spans 14 residues. Germline-derived CDR1 and CDR2 are MDHEN and SYDVKM. CDR3 coding DNA: TGTGCCAGCAGTTTATCTCTCAGGGGTAGCGAGCAGTACTTC. Encoded protein: CASSLSLRGSEQYF.

The chain joins TRBV6-2 or TRBV6-3 to TRBJ2-1; perhaps D is TRBD1 or TRBD2 (5 bases each). CDR1 is MNHEY, CDR2 SVGEGT, per germline. The V and J ends lost 5 bases and 8 bases respectively, with 16 bases between them. CDR3 size: 14 residues. CDR3 region: CASSTRPGRDEQFF. The CDR3 DNA reads TGTGCCAGCAGTACCCGCCCGGGGCGGGATGAGCAGTTCTTC.

The chain couples TRBV11-2 to TRBJ2-5; 7 nucleotides match TRBD2. CDR1 and CDR2 from the germline V gene are SGHAT and FQNNGV. Germline trimming cut 0 bases from V and 4 bases from J; bases unmatched to any gene: 8. The CDR3 is made up of 16 amino acids. The CDR3 is CASSLDGLAARETQYF. The CDR3, as DNA: TGTGCCAGCAGCTTAGATGGTCTAGCGGCTCGAGAGACCCAGTACTTC.

Many counts were recorded for this clonotype. This rearrangement joins TRBV4-3 to TRBJ2-7, with TRBD1 as a possible D gene (7 bases). Between the trimmed V and J ends, which lost 4 bases and 5 bases, there was a span of 15 bases. Germline CDR1 LGHNA, CDR2 YSLEER. The CDR3 loop spans 14 amino acids. The CDR3 sequence is CASSLGGGGHEQYF. The DNA of the CDR3 is TGCGCCAGCAGCCTCGGTGGAGGGGGCCACGAGCAGTACTTC.

This clonotype was recorded many times. V usage is TRBV10-3 and J usage is TRBJ2-7; 8 bases agree with TRBD2. V lost 3 bases and J lost 0; bases outside the gene matches: 13. Germline V lookup: CDR1 ENHRY, CDR2 SYGVKD. CDR3 length: 18 residues. The CDR3: CAISDLLGVAGSSYEQYF. DNA of the CDR3: TGTGCCATCAGTGACCTCCTGGGCGTAGCGGGGAGCTCCTACGAGCAGTACTTC.

This clonotype was counted ten times or more. The chain employs TRBV9 and TRBJ2-2, with D maybe TRBD2 (5 bases). Trimming took 4 bases from V and 5 from J, leaving 27 bases between them. Per the germline V gene, CDR1 is SGDLS and CDR2 is YYNGEE. The CDR3 runs to 19 residues. The CDR3 nucleotides are TGTGCCAGCAGCATGGGTCCAGGCGGTCGGAGGATATTAACCGGGGAGCTGTTTTTT. Translating it yields CASSMGPGGRRILTGELFF.

This clonotype was counted between two and nine times. The J gene is TRBJ2-3, the V gene TRBV20-1; D is uncertain. The germline V and J ends were trimmed by 0 bases and 3 bases, with 7 bases remaining between them. Germline V CDR1 and CDR2: DFQATT, SNEGSKA (reference sequence). The CDR3 is made up of 13 amino acids. The CDR3 coding sequence is TGCAGTGCTAGAGATCGTTTGACAGATACGCAGTATTTT. Translation: CSARDRLTDTQYF.

The chain links TRBV27 to TRBJ2-7; D is perhaps TRBD2 (7 bases). This CDR3 is built from 14 residues. Between the trimmed V and J ends, which lost 8 bases and 0 bases, there was a span of 14 bases. Looked up from germline, CDR1 is MNHEY and CDR2 is SMNVEV (reference sequence). CDR3 sequence reads: CASPGGYYSYEQYF. The CDR3 bases are TGTGCCAGCCCGGGGGGCTATTACTCCTACGAGCAGTACTTC.

This clonotype turned up a few times. The chain couples TRBV6-2 or TRBV6-3 to TRBJ2-4; D is unclear. The CDR3 is 13 amino acids. Germline loops: CDR1 MNHEY, CDR2 SVGEGT. Trimming shortened V by 6 bases and J by 5 bases, and 11 bases separated the two germline ends. CDR3 loop: CASSPVVENIQYF. Written as DNA, the CDR3 is TGTGCCAGCAGCCCGGTGGTGGAAAACATTCAGTACTTC.

Many counts were recorded for this clonotype. The rearrangement uses TRBV15 and TRBJ2-7; D could derive from TRBD1 or TRBD2 (5 bases each). This CDR3 comprises 14 residues. The germline V gene has CDR1 LNHNV and CDR2 YYDKDF (reference sequence). Trimming cost V 1 base and J 0 bases, with 7 bases left between them. CDR3 DNA sequence: TGTGCCACCAGCAGAGGGGGGAGCTCCTACGAGCAGTACTTC. This gives the protein CATSRGGSSYEQYF.

V gene TRBV7-9 combines with J gene TRBJ1-4; no clear D gene. This CDR3 region has 16 residues. Trimming left V 1 base short and J 3 bases short, with 12 bases between. Germline V lookup: CDR1 SEHNR, CDR2 FQNEAQ (reference sequence). The CDR3 DNA sequence: TGTGCCAGCAGCTTAGGTTCTGTGGATCCTAATGAAAAACTGTTTTTT. It encodes CASSLGSVDPNEKLFF.

The chain combines TRBV24-1 with TRBJ2-1, with TRBD2 matching over 8 bases. Germline-derived CDR1 and CDR2 are KGHDR and SFDVKD. The length of the CDR3 is 16 residues. V lost 3 bases to trimming and J lost 2 bases; unmatched junction nucleotides: 5. CDR3 protein: CATSDPLAGPYNEQFF. CDR3 bases: TGTGCCACCAGTGATCCCTTAGCGGGGCCCTACAATGAGCAGTTCTTC.

Comments on this clonotype: A clone one base away is much larger, so this may be a read error. The chain employs TRBV4-3 and TRBJ2-1, with 11 nucleotides matching TRBD2. The CDR3 is 19 residues long. Germline V lookup: CDR1 LGHNA, CDR2 YSLEER. The CDR3 protein is CASTQDMGRSSGRFYEQFF. CDR3 bases: TGCGCCAGCACCCAAGATATGGGGAGATCTAGCGGGAGGTTCTATGAGCAGTTCTTC.

This clonotype was observed a few times. V and J are TRBV20-1 and TRBJ2-1, with TRBD2 matching over 11 bases. The CDR3 extends over 14 amino acids. J was trimmed by 8 bases and V by 8 bases; bases with no gene match: 11. The germline V gene encodes CDR1 DFQATT and CDR2 SNEGSKA (reference sequence). CDR3 residues: CSPRTSGSYYEQFF. The CDR3 DNA sequence: TGCAGTCCAAGAACTAGCGGGAGTTACTATGAGCAGTTCTTC.

This clonotype was recorded only once. This sequence joins TRBV11-3 and TRBJ2-1; 9 nucleotides match TRBD2. V lost 1 base and J lost 7; bases outside the gene matches: 8. The CDR3 is 16 amino acids. Germline assignment: CDR1 SGHNT and CDR2 YENEEA. The CDR3 here is CASSLGYETSGNEQFF. The CDR3 coding sequence is TGTGCCAGCAGCTTAGGGTATGAGACTAGCGGAAATGAGCAGTTCTTC.

In its sample, this clonotype was seen a few times. The rearrangement links TRBV29-1 to TRBJ1-1; 7 bases map to TRBD1. This CDR3 is built from 14 residues. The V gene end was trimmed by 4 bases and the J gene end by 0 bases; junction bases not matched to a gene: 5. Germline CDR1 and CDR2: SQVTM and ANQGSEA. CDR3 sequence (DNA): TGCAGCGTTGGTAAGACAGGGATGAACACTGAAGCTTTCTTT. This sequence encodes CSVGKTGMNTEAFF. Variable domain in full (rest from reference TRBV29-1 and TRBJ1-1): SAVISQKPSRDICQRGTSLTIQCQVDSQVTMMFWYRQQPGQSLTLIATANQGSEATYESGFVIDKFPISRPNLTFSTLTVSNMSPEDSSIYLCSVGKTGMNTEAFFGQGTRLTVV.

The chain uses TRBV6-1 and TRBJ2-7; TRBD2 is a possible D gene (6 bases). Germline loops: CDR1 MNHNS, CDR2 SASEGT. The CDR3 has 14 amino acids. V lost 6 bases and J lost 7, with 19 bases in between. CDR3 bases: TGTGCCAGCAGCGCGCCCGGCCGGACTAATGAGCAGTACTTC. Translating it yields CASSAPGRTNEQYF.

This clonotype was observed many times. V and J are TRBV29-1 and TRBJ1-1, with unresolved D. CDR1 and CDR2 (germline): SQVTM, ANQGSEA. The CDR3 is made up of 11 amino acids. Trimming shortened V by 6 bases and J by 5 bases, and 10 bases separated the two germline ends. The CDR3 loop reads CSVEGGTEAFF. CDR3 DNA sequence: TGCAGCGTCGAGGGAGGTACTGAAGCTTTCTTT.